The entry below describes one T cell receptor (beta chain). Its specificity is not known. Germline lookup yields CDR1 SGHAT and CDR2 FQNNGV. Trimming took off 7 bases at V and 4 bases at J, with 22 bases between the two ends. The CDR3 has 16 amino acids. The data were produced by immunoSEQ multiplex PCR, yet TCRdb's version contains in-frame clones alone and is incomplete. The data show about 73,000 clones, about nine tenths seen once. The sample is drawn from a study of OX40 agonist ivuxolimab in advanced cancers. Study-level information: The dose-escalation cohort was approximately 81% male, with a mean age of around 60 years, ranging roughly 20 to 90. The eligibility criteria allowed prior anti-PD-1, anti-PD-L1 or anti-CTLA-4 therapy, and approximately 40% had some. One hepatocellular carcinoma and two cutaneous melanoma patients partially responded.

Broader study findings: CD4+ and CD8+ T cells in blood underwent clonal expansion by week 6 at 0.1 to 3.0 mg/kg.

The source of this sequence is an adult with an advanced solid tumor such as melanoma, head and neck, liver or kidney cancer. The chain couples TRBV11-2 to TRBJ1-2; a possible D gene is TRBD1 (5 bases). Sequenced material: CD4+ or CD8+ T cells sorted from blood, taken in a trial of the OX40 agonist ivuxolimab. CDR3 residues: CASTSQPGQSSYGYTF. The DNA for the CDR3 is TGTGCCAGCACCTCCCAGCCGGGGCAATCGAGCTATGGCTACACCTTC.